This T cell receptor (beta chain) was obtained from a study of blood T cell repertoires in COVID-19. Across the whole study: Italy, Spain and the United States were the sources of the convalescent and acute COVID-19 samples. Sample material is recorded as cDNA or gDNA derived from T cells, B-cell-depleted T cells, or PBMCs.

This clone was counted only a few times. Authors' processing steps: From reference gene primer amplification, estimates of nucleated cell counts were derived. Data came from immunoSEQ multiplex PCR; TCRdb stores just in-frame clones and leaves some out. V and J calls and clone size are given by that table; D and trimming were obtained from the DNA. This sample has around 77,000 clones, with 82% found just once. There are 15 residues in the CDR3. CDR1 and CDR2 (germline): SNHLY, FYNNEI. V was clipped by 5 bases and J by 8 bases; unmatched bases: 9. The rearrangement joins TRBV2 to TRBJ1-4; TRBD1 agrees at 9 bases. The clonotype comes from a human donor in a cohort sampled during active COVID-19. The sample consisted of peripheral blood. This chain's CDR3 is CASSRTGQGTEKLFF. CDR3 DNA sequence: TGTGCCAGCAGTAGAACGGGACAGGGTACCGAAAAACTGTTTTTT.